The entry that follows covers one TCR beta chain sequence. This specimen comes from a study of PD-1 blockade in classical Hodgkin lymphoma. Produced via immunoSEQ multiplex PCR; TCRdb's table is partial and in-frame only. The table has 80,000 to 95,000 clones, around 80% seen once; the top ten hold about 18%. Sample time point: cycle 4 day 1 (C4D1), after less than 7 weeks of nivolumab. Every patient had relapsed following autologous stem cell transplantation, and cohorts differed in brentuximab vedotin exposure. Complete response, partial response or progressive disease were the best responses. After removal of 4 bases from V and 5 bases from J, the junction contained 5 bases not matched to a gene. The CDR3 loop spans 13 amino acids. Per the germline V gene, CDR1 is SGHRS and CDR2 is YFSETQ.

This sequence originates from a human donor with classical Hodgkin lymphoma. The rearrangement joins TRBV5-1 to TRBJ2-5; 7 bases align to TRBD1. The sample in question was peripheral blood mononuclear cells (PBMCs), obtained before the fourth cycle of nivolumab. For the CDR3, the DNA is TGCGCCAGCAGCCTAGGGGGCGACGAGACCCAGTACTTC. Protein product: CASSLGGDETQYF.